This paragraph reports one TCR beta chain. The antigen is unknown. The PCR used 60 V beta and 13 J beta primers. Clones were sequenced by immunoSEQ multiplex PCR, and TCRdb holds only the in-frame ones, with some missing. The sample lists 20,000 or so clones; about 90% were seen once. The data stem from a study of glioma-infiltrating T cells after dendritic cell vaccination. Study details: Glioblastoma patients came from Phase I and II dendritic cell vaccination trials. Notes on the study in general: The cohort had few patients with full blood and tumor sets.

Documented time point: after dendritic cell vaccination, including at tumor progression/relapse. The clonotype was recovered from a human donor with glioblastoma. The sequencing here drew on blood, taken after dendritic cell vaccination.

CDR3 amino acids: CASSIQGGPSTEAFF. The DNA of the CDR3 is TGTGCCAGCAGCATCCAAGGGGGTCCATCCACTGAAGCTTTCTTT. This sequence joins TRBV27 and TRBJ1-1; the D gene is possibly TRBD1 (6 bases). CDR1 is MNHEY, CDR2 SMNVEV, per germline (reference sequence). Trimming removed 6 bases at V and 4 bases at J, with 18 bases between. This CDR3 comprises 15 residues.